A single sample is the source of the 29 T cell receptor beta chains below, sequenced in a study of T cells in localized non-small cell lung cancer. The data were produced by immunoSEQ multiplex PCR, yet TCRdb's version contains in-frame clones alone and is incomplete. The sample gives tens of thousands of clones, approximately 84% of which show up once; approximately 13% is in the top ten. Sample: peripheral blood, taken before any cancer treatment. The origin of the receptors is a female donor of 60 years or more with stage I lung adenocarcinoma.

V and J are TRBV2 and TRBJ2-5; 9 nucleotides match TRBD2. Unmatched junction bases numbered 7, after V lost 6 bases and J lost 8 bases. Per germline, CDR1 SNHLY and CDR2 FYNNEI. The length of the CDR3 is 13 residues. CDR3 DNA: TGTGCCAGCAGATCCGGGACTAGCTTCACCCAGTACTTC. This encodes CASRSGTSFTQYF.

The CDR3 DNA reads TGCAGCGTTGAAGATCGGGTCACAGGGGGCGATGGCTACACCTTC. Translated, it gives CSVEDRVTGGDGYTF. The chain carries TRBV29-1 and TRBJ1-2, with TRBD1 matching over 9 bases. The V segment lost 0 bases and the J segment 6 bases; nucleotides outside the gene matches: 8. CDR1 and CDR2 from the germline V gene are SQVTM and ANQGSEA. The CDR3 loop spans 15 amino acids.

The CDR3 loop reads CASSIAARRIATNEKLFF. For the CDR3, the DNA is TGTGCCAGCTCCATCGCAGCTAGACGGATTGCAACTAATGAAAAACTGTTTTTT. This chain connects TRBV2 to TRBJ1-4, with D hard to call. V gave up 8 bases and J gave up 0 bases, with 22 bases separating them. The CDR3 consists of 18 residues. The germline V gene has CDR1 SNHLY and CDR2 FYNNEI.

CDR3 DNA: TGTGCCAGCAGTGTGGACAGGGGAAAAGGTGATAATGAAAAACTGTTTTTT. This codes for CASSVDRGKGDNEKLFF. The rearrangement links TRBV6-1 to TRBJ1-4, with 9 positions matching TRBD1. Germline trimming cut 4 bases from V and 4 bases from J; bases unmatched to any gene: 10. The CDR3 contains 17 residues. Germline loops: CDR1 MNHNS, CDR2 SASEGT.

The V and J genes are TRBV19 and TRBJ2-1; 9 bases map to TRBD1. Trimming removed 8 bases from V and 6 bases from J; junction bases left unmatched: 8. Germline lookup yields CDR1 LNHDA and CDR2 SQIVND (reference sequence). The CDR3 totals 14 residues. CDR3 in amino acids: CASGSGQGANEQFF. The CDR3 DNA reads as TGTGCCAGTGGATCGGGACAGGGTGCCAATGAGCAGTTCTTC. Supplemented by reference TRBV19 and TRBJ2-1, the full variable domain reads DGGITQSPKYLFRKEGQNVTLSCEQNLNHDAMYWYRQDPGQGLRLIYYSQIVNDFQKGDIAEGYSVSREKKESFPLTVTSAQKNPTAFYLCASGSGQGANEQFFGPGTRLTVL.

The CDR3: CATSSDVSKNIQYF. Written as DNA, the CDR3 is TGTGCCACCAGCAGTGACGTATCCAAAAACATTCAGTACTTC. J is TRBJ2-4 and V is TRBV15; D gene ambiguous. V was pared by 3 bases and J by 2 bases, with 8 bases between. The CDR3 is made up of 14 amino acids. Germline CDR1 LNHNV, CDR2 YYDKDF (reference sequence).

CDR3 coding DNA: TGTGCCAGCAGCGTAGCGTCATGGGTCGGGATCTATGGCTACACCTTC. This translates into CASSVASWVGIYGYTF. The chain combines TRBV9 with TRBJ1-2, with unresolved D. This CDR3 is 16 amino acids long. Per the germline V gene, CDR1 is SGDLS and CDR2 is YYNGEE. V lost 0 bases, J lost 4 bases, and 16 bases lay in between.

The chain recombines TRBV10-3 with TRBJ1-5, with D hard to call. Germline-derived CDR1 and CDR2 are ENHRY and SYGVKD. The germline V and J ends were trimmed by 2 bases and 1 base, with 15 bases remaining between them. The CDR3 extends over 17 amino acids. The CDR3: CAISEVGVYGSNQPQHF. The CDR3 DNA is TGTGCCATCAGTGAGGTCGGGGTTTATGGGAGCAATCAGCCCCAGCATTTT.

The chain has TRBV7-9 and TRBJ2-7, with 9 bases that match TRBD2. J lost 5 bases, V lost 3 bases, and 5 bases had no gene match. Per the germline V gene, CDR1 is SEHNR and CDR2 is FQNEAQ (reference sequence). The CDR3 loop spans 14 amino acids. The CDR3 coding sequence is TGTGCCAGCAGCTTGCGGGGGGGCGTTAACGAGCAGTACTTC. It translates to CASSLRGGVNEQYF.

The rearrangement joins TRBV18 to TRBJ2-7, with 10 bases fitting TRBD2. Germline CDR1 reads KGHSH; CDR2 reads LQKENI. CDR3 length: 14 residues. V shed 3 bases, J shed 6 bases, and the junction held 5 bases outside the gene matches. The chain's CDR3 is CASSPIGTSAEQYF. In DNA, the CDR3 is TGTGCCAGCTCACCGATCGGGACTAGCGCCGAGCAGTACTTC.

This chain connects TRBV2 to TRBJ1-3, with 7 bases aligning to TRBD1. This CDR3 has 15 amino acids. V lost 6 bases and J lost 2; bases outside the gene matches: 7. The germline gives CDR1 SNHLY, CDR2 FYNNEI. Here the CDR3 reads CASRVTGITGNTIYF. The CDR3 DNA reads as TGTGCCAGCAGGGTGACAGGGATCACTGGAAACACCATATATTTT.

This clone was detected only a few times. The genes are TRBV30 and TRBJ1-4; 8 nucleotides match TRBD1. V dropped 3 bases and J dropped 6; count of bases not matched to a gene: 6. This CDR3 has 14 amino acids. In germline, CDR1 is GTSNPN, CDR2 SVGIG (reference sequence). The CDR3 DNA reads as TGTGCCTGGAGCCCCGGGACAGGTGATGAAAAACTGTTTTTT. It specifies CAWSPGTGDEKLFF.

This chain connects TRBV28 to TRBJ1-2; D gene unclear. In germline, CDR1 is MDHEN, CDR2 SYDVKM. Trimming took 5 bases from V and 4 from J, leaving 11 bases between them. This CDR3 has 13 residues. The CDR3 region is CASSPQTLYGYTF. The CDR3 DNA follows: TGTGCCAGCAGTCCCCAGACCCTCTATGGCTACACCTTC.

This clone showed up just a few times. The chain has TRBV2 and TRBJ1-2; D is unresolved. The germline V and J ends were trimmed by 3 bases and 7 bases, with 21 bases remaining between them. The CDR3 contains 16 residues. Germline V CDR1 and CDR2: SNHLY, FYNNEI. This chain's CDR3 is CASSELFGLSLAGYTF. The DNA of the CDR3 is TGTGCCAGCAGTGAGCTCTTCGGACTCTCCTTGGCTGGCTACACCTTC.

With regard to this clone: A junction boundary mismatches the germline segment, possibly from a read error. CDR3 DNA: TGTGCCAGCAGCTCGTCGCCAGTCCGGGACGGGAACTTT. Translated, it gives CASSSSPVRDGNF. The V and J genes are TRBV7-2 and TRBJ2-2; D possibly uses TRBD1 or TRBD2 (5 bases each). CDR3 length: 13 residues. Germline CDR1 and CDR2: SGHTA and FQGNSA.

The CDR3 spells CASRQSGNTIYF. CDR3 coding DNA: TGTGCCAGCAGACAGTCTGGAAACACCATATATTTT. The chain is built from TRBV2 and TRBJ1-3; no clear D. Germline CDR1 is SNHLY and CDR2 is FYNNEI. Trimming shortened V by 6 bases and J by 1 base, and 4 bases separated the two germline ends. The CDR3 length is 12 residues.

CDR3 coding DNA: TGCGCCAGCAGCGGGGGACAGGTTACCACCGGGGAGCTGTTTTTT. It is translated as CASSGGQVTTGELFF. The chain has TRBV5-1 and TRBJ2-2, with TRBD1 matching over 8 bases. Looked up from germline, CDR1 is SGHRS and CDR2 is YFSETQ. J gave up 4 bases and V 4 bases, and 6 bases lay outside the gene matches. The CDR3 consists of 15 residues.

The chain combines TRBV5-1 with TRBJ2-1; the D gene is possibly TRBD2 (6 bases). This CDR3 is built from 14 residues. V lost 4 bases and J 1 base, leaving 9 bases between the germline ends. The germline gives CDR1 SGHRS, CDR2 YFSETQ. The CDR3 is CASSTAGSYNEQFF. The DNA of the CDR3 is TGCGCCAGCAGCACGGCGGGATCCTACAATGAGCAGTTCTTC.

The chain uses TRBV6-5 and TRBJ2-5; 9 bases agree with TRBD1. Germline V gene sequence: CDR1 MNHEY, CDR2 SVGAGI. V was pared by 5 bases and J by 5 bases, with 9 bases of the junction left unmatched. The CDR3 has 15 amino acids. DNA for the CDR3: TGTGCCAGCAGTCCCCCCGGGACAGGGCCGGAGACCCAGTACTTC. This encodes CASSPPGTGPETQYF.

This rearrangement joins TRBV9 to TRBJ2-1; tentative D call: TRBD1 (5 bases). The CDR3 runs to 15 residues. Trimming pared 2 bases from V and 1 base from J, leaving 10 bases between. Per the germline V gene, CDR1 is SGDLS and CDR2 is YYNGEE. This chain's CDR3 is CASSVLTGSYNEQFF. As DNA, the CDR3 is TGTGCCAGCAGCGTTCTCACAGGTTCCTACAATGAGCAGTTCTTC.

The CDR3 sequence: CASSFGGNYGYTF. CDR3 DNA sequence: TGTGCCAGCAGCTTTGGCGGAAACTATGGCTACACCTTC. The chain combines TRBV7-6 with TRBJ1-2; D is uncertain. CDR3 size: 13 residues. Trimming shortened V by 3 bases and J by 2 bases, and 7 bases separated the two germline ends. The germline CDR1 and CDR2 sequences are SGHVS and FNYEAQ.

The genes are TRBV5-6 and TRBJ2-7, with D uncertain. In germline, CDR1 is SGHDT, CDR2 YYEEEE. Trimming removed 4 bases at V and 3 bases at J, with 11 bases between. This CDR3 comprises 13 residues. CDR3: CASSPLGGYEQYF. The CDR3 DNA reads TGTGCCAGCAGCCCTTTAGGTGGCTACGAGCAGTACTTC.

The CDR3 sequence is CASSEWGRSSYEQYF. CDR3 in DNA: TGTGCCAGCAGTGAATGGGGCAGAAGCTCCTACGAGCAGTACTTC. The chain combines TRBV6-1 with TRBJ2-7, with D perhaps TRBD1 (5 bases). The length of the CDR3 is 15 residues. Germline CDR1 MNHNS, CDR2 SASEGT. V lost 2 bases to trimming and J lost 0 bases, with 11 bases between them.

The chain is built from TRBV6-5 and TRBJ2-7; TRBD2 matches at 12 bases. The CDR3 is 15 amino acids. With 4 bases clipped from V and 2 bases from J, the junction kept 3 bases outside the gene matches. Germline CDR1 is MNHEY and CDR2 is SVGAGI. The CDR3: CASSSTSGGTYEQYF. The CDR3 region has the DNA TGTGCCAGCAGTTCAACTAGCGGGGGGACCTACGAGCAGTACTTC.

The chain recombines TRBV5-1 with TRBJ2-5; TRBD2 matches 10 bases. Germline V gene lookup returns CDR1 SGHRS and CDR2 YFSETQ. CDR3 length equals 16 residues. V shed 0 bases and J 2 bases; nucleotides not matched to a gene: 4. The CDR3 sequence: CASSLGAGGPQETQYF. The CDR3 bases are TGCGCCAGCAGCTTGGGAGCGGGGGGGCCACAAGAGACCCAGTACTTC. The full variable domain, its missing parts supplied by reference TRBV5-1 and TRBJ2-5, is KAGVTQTPRYLIKTRGQQVTLSCSPISGHRSVSWYQQTPGQGLQFLFEYFSETQRNKGNFPGRFSGRQFSNSRSEMNVSTLELGDSALYLCASSLGAGGPQETQYFGPGTRLLVL.

The rearrangement links TRBV5-5 to TRBJ2-7, with unresolved D. Trimming took 1 base from V and 0 from J, leaving 8 bases between them. CDR1 and CDR2 from the germline V gene are SGHKS and YYEKEE (reference sequence). CDR3 length equals 14 residues. CDR3: CASSLIGSSYEQYF. In DNA form, the CDR3 reads TGTGCCAGCAGCTTGATCGGCAGCTCCTACGAGCAGTACTTC.

The chain links TRBV5-4 to TRBJ2-2, with TRBD2 matching over 7 bases. Germline trimming cut 4 bases from V and 0 bases from J; bases unmatched to any gene: 9. The CDR3 spans 17 residues. Germline lookup yields CDR1 SGHNT and CDR2 YYREEE (reference sequence). DNA for the CDR3: TGTGCCAGCAGCCCGGGGGGTAGCGGAGCGAACACCGGGGAGCTGTTTTTT. Its protein product is CASSPGGSGANTGELFF.

By sample share, this clone is medium-sized. The chain joins TRBV19 to TRBJ1-1; perhaps TRBD1 as D (5 bases). Germline V gives CDR1 LNHDA, CDR2 SQIVND (reference sequence). There are 13 residues in the CDR3. The V and J ends lost 5 bases and 6 bases respectively, with 13 bases between them. The CDR3 loop reads CASSSTVRAEAFF. The CDR3 DNA is TGTGCCAGTAGTTCGACAGTGCGGGCTGAAGCTTTCTTT.

This clone was counted a single time. The chain links TRBV27 to TRBJ2-3, with D tentatively TRBD1 (6 bases). CDR1 and CDR2 (germline): MNHEY, SMNVEV (reference sequence). Trimming pared 4 bases from V and 5 bases from J, leaving 19 bases between. The CDR3 loop spans 16 amino acids. The CDR3 DNA sequence: TGTGCCAGCAGTTCCCCGGGACAAGGCGCGGGAGATACGCAGTATTTT. Its translation: CASSSPGQGAGDTQYF.